These 32 T cell receptor beta chains were all obtained from the same sample, sequenced in a study of OX40 agonist ivuxolimab in advanced cancers. The method was immunoSEQ multiplex PCR; TCRdb's version includes in-frame clones alone and lacks a portion of them. The table shows about 84,000 clones, with approximately 84% occurring only once. The source material was CD4+ or CD8+ T cells sorted from blood, sampled in a trial of the OX40 agonist ivuxolimab. Every receptor here comes from an adult with an advanced solid tumor such as melanoma, head and neck, liver or kidney cancer.

This clone was recorded once. The chain is built from TRBV27 and TRBJ2-3, with 10 bases matching TRBD1. This CDR3 region has 15 residues. The J segment lost 3 bases and the V segment lost 3 bases, leaving 3 bases of the junction unmatched. Per the germline V gene, CDR1 is MNHEY and CDR2 is SMNVEV (reference sequence). As DNA, the CDR3 is TGTGCCAGCAGTTTGACGGGACAGGGGACAGATACGCAGTATTTT. Amino acids: CASSLTGQGTDTQYF.

This clone is a singleton in its sample. The chain joins TRBV5-4 to TRBJ2-3, with D possibly TRBD2 on 5 matching bases. Looked up from germline, CDR1 is SGHNT and CDR2 is YYREEE (reference sequence). Deletions cut 4 bases from V and 2 bases from J, with 14 bases between. The CDR3 runs to 15 residues. CDR3 residues: CASSLSGILTDTQYF. The CDR3 DNA sequence: TGTGCCAGCAGCCTCTCGGGAATCCTCACAGATACGCAGTATTTT.

The rearrangement uses TRBV18 and TRBJ2-1, with D maybe TRBD1 (6 bases). Trimming removed 3 bases from V and 0 bases from J, with 9 bases in between. CDR3 length equals 15 residues. Germline CDR1 reads KGHSH; CDR2 reads LQKENI. The CDR3 region has the DNA TGTGCCAGCTCACCCGGACAGAGCTCCTACAATGAGCAGTTCTTC. Amino acid sequence: CASSPGQSSYNEQFF.

This chain connects TRBV7-9 to TRBJ2-3; D is uncertain. The CDR3 extends over 13 amino acids. CDR1 is SEHNR and CDR2 is FQNEAQ in the germline V gene (reference sequence). Deletions cut 7 bases from V and 0 bases from J, with 8 bases between. CDR3 protein: CASTYGSTDTQYF. The CDR3 bases are TGTGCCAGCACCTACGGAAGCACAGATACGCAGTATTTT.

The V call is TRBV27, the J call TRBJ1-1, with D uncertain. Germline V gene lookup returns CDR1 MNHEY and CDR2 SMNVEV (reference sequence). V was shortened by 0 bases and J by 6 bases, with 14 bases between the two germline ends. This CDR3 comprises 15 residues. The DNA for the CDR3 is TGTGCCAGCAGTTTATCATTTCGAGAGCAGGCTGAAGCTTTCTTT. It yields the protein CASSLSFREQAEAFF.

The chain has TRBV7-9 and TRBJ1-6; D is unresolved. With 10 bases removed from V and 5 bases from J, the gap between germline ends came to 12 bases. This CDR3 has 13 amino acids. From germline, CDR1 is SEHNR and CDR2 FQNEAQ (reference sequence). As DNA, the CDR3 is TGTGCCACCGCCCGGGGAAATAATTCACCCCTCCACTTT. Protein product: CATARGNNSPLHF.

The chain employs TRBV2 and TRBJ2-1; 7 bases map to TRBD2. The germline V gene encodes CDR1 SNHLY and CDR2 FYNNEI. Trimming at V came to 4 bases and at J to 15 bases, leaving 9 bases not matched to a gene. The CDR3 loop spans 12 amino acids. The CDR3 is CASSGAGLAAFF. Here the CDR3 DNA reads TGTGCCAGCAGTGGGGCTGGGCTAGCGGCGTTCTTC. Variable domain in full (rest from reference TRBV2 and TRBJ2-1): EPEVTQTPSHQVTQMGQEVILRCVPISNHLYFYWYRQILGQKVEFLVSFYNNEISEKSEIFDDQFSVERPDGSNFTLKIRSTKLEDSAMYFCASSGAGLAAFFGPGTRLTVL.

The rearrangement joins TRBV7-3 to TRBJ1-3; D is possibly TRBD1 (5 bases). The CDR3 spans 13 residues. The germline V gene has CDR1 SGHTA and CDR2 FQGTGA. The V and J ends lost 5 bases and 4 bases respectively, with 9 bases between them. As DNA, the CDR3 is TGTGCCAGCAGCGGGACGGCCGGAAACACCATATATTTT. Protein product: CASSGTAGNTIYF.

The rearrangement uses TRBV4-1 and TRBJ1-2; D remains ambiguous. The V end was cut by 0 bases, the J end by 0 bases, with 11 bases between. CDR1 MGHRA and CDR2 YSYEKL come from the germline V gene. The CDR3 loop spans 16 amino acids. The CDR3 loop is CASSQDPTASNYGYTF. As DNA, the CDR3 is TGCGCCAGCAGCCAAGATCCCACAGCTTCTAACTATGGCTACACCTTC.

The chain combines TRBV7-2 with TRBJ2-7, with D unclear. The CDR3 has 14 residues. CDR1 and CDR2 from the germline V gene are SGHTA and FQGNSA. Trimming removed 5 bases at V and 5 bases at J, with 16 bases between. The CDR3 reads CASSPALEGDEQYF. The CDR3 nucleotides are TGTGCCAGCAGCCCTGCTCTTGAAGGCGACGAGCAGTACTTC.

The V call is TRBV7-2, the J call TRBJ1-1; 7 positions agree with TRBD1. The germline CDR1 and CDR2 sequences are SGHTA and FQGNSA. The CDR3 has 15 amino acids. Losses at the gene ends were 4 bases for V and 6 bases for J; bases not matched to a gene: 11. CDR3 sequence (DNA): TGTGCCAGCAGCTACCGACAGGGAGTGCGGGCTGAAGCTTTCTTT. Amino acid sequence: CASSYRQGVRAEAFF.

V is TRBV5-5 and J is TRBJ2-7; TRBD1 or TRBD2 may be the D gene (6 bases each). V lost 1 base and J 2 bases, leaving 13 bases between the germline ends. The CDR3 is 15 residues long. Germline V gene sequence: CDR1 SGHKS, CDR2 YYEKEE (reference sequence). CDR3 in amino acids: CASSLLRGVTYEQYV. The CDR3 DNA reads as TGTGCCAGCAGCTTGTTGAGGGGGGTCACCTACGAGCAGTACGTC.

J is TRBJ2-4 and V is TRBV7-2; the match to TRBD2 covers 8 bases. CDR1 SGHTA and CDR2 FQGNSA come from the germline V gene. J gave up 7 bases and V 1 base, and 9 bases lay outside the gene matches. This CDR3 has 16 residues. The CDR3 DNA sequence: TGTGCCAGCAGCTTAGTTCGGGGGGGGCCGGGGAACATTCAGTACTTC. Its protein product is CASSLVRGGPGNIQYF.

J is TRBJ2-2 and V is TRBV25-1, with D perhaps matching TRBD1 (6 bases). CDR1 MGHDK and CDR2 SYGVNS come from the germline V gene. The ends were cut back, 0 bases at V and 6 bases at J, with 11 bases in the middle. The CDR3 loop spans 15 amino acids. CDR3 protein: CASSEYPGEAGELFF. CDR3 in DNA: TGTGCCAGCAGTGAATATCCAGGGGAAGCCGGGGAGCTGTTTTTT.

The chain uses TRBV28 and TRBJ1-5; D may be TRBD1 (6 bases). Germline loops: CDR1 MDHEN, CDR2 SYDVKM. The CDR3 loop spans 12 amino acids. The ends were cut back, 9 bases at V and 10 bases at J, with 16 bases in the middle. The CDR3 DNA reads TGTGCCAGTCTTATACAGGGAAAACCCCAGCATTTT. Its protein product is CASLIQGKPQHF. The whole variable domain, filled in from reference TRBV28 and TRBJ1-5, reads DVKVTQSSRYLVKRTGEKVFLECVQDMDHENMFWYRQDPGLGLRLIYFSYDVKMKEKGDIPEGYSVSREKKERFSLILESASTNQTSMYLCASLIQGKPQHFGDGTRLSIL.

This clone was picked up a small number of times. The chain combines TRBV19 with TRBJ1-2, with D unclear. This CDR3 has 12 residues. Germline CDR1 reads LNHDA; CDR2 reads SQIVND (reference sequence). The CDR3, as DNA: TGTGCGTCTTCTAGGCCAATCTATGGCTACACCTTC. Amino acid sequence: CASSRPIYGYTF.

This clone was detected only a few times. The same CDR3 is also encoded by other DNA sequences in this sample. The genes are TRBV18 and TRBJ1-3; 7 bases align to TRBD1. The CDR3 length is 14 residues. CDR1 is KGHSH, CDR2 LQKENI, per germline. Trimming at V came to 6 bases and at J to 2 bases, leaving 4 bases not matched to a gene. The CDR3 nucleotides are TGTGCCAGCTCCCCCGACAGGGCTGGAAACACCATATATTTT. Translated, it gives CASSPDRAGNTIYF.

The genes are TRBV2 and TRBJ1-1; D is perhaps TRBD1 (6 bases). The germline gives CDR1 SNHLY, CDR2 FYNNEI. The CDR3 has 14 residues. V shed 6 bases and J shed 4 bases, with 15 bases lying between them. The CDR3 nucleotides read TGTGCCAGCAGCGGACCAGTGGGGGCCACTGAAGCTTTCTTT. It is translated as CASSGPVGATEAFF.

The V gene is TRBV5-1, the J gene TRBJ1-2; a weak D match, TRBD1 (6 bases). The germline V and J ends were trimmed by 0 bases and 6 bases, with 9 bases remaining between them. Germline V gene sequence: CDR1 SGHRS, CDR2 YFSETQ. The length of the CDR3 is 13 residues. CDR3 nucleotide sequence: TGCGCCAGCAGCTTGGGGCAGGGGAATGGCTACACCTTC. It specifies CASSLGQGNGYTF.

This chain uses TRBV6-1 with TRBJ2-3, with D unresolved. V gave up 1 base and J gave up 8 bases, with 10 bases separating them. Per the germline V gene, CDR1 is MNHNS and CDR2 is SASEGT. The CDR3 length is 13 residues. The CDR3 bases are TGTGCCAGCAGTGAAGATGTCATGACTACGCAGTATTTT. It encodes CASSEDVMTTQYF.

This chain connects TRBV30 to TRBJ1-1, with 7 bases that match TRBD1. J lost 0 bases, V lost 3 bases, and 7 bases had no gene match. The CDR3 covers 15 residues. Germline loops: CDR1 GTSNPN, CDR2 SVGIG (reference sequence). This CDR3 is CAWSFQGVLNTEAFF. The CDR3 DNA follows: TGTGCCTGGAGCTTCCAGGGGGTCCTGAACACTGAAGCTTTCTTT.

The chain carries TRBV5-4 and TRBJ2-2; D is perhaps TRBD2 (6 bases). The CDR3 loop spans 15 amino acids. From germline, CDR1 is SGHNT and CDR2 YYREEE (reference sequence). V lost 3 bases, J lost 5 bases, and 14 bases lay in between. CDR3 residues: CASSSGRSWTGELFF. The CDR3 coding sequence is TGTGCCAGCAGCTCGGGGAGGTCGTGGACCGGGGAGCTGTTTTTT.

V gene TRBV19 combines with J gene TRBJ1-1; D is unclear. The CDR3 contains 14 residues. Germline-derived CDR1 and CDR2 are LNHDA and SQIVND (reference sequence). Trimming took 3 bases from V and 7 from J, leaving 15 bases between them. The CDR3 nucleotides are TGTGCCAGTAGTATTCAAATCCCAGTGATTGAAGCTTTCTTT. Its protein is CASSIQIPVIEAFF.

J is TRBJ2-3 and V is TRBV2; 10 bases match TRBD2. Germline V gives CDR1 SNHLY, CDR2 FYNNEI. Trimming cost V 4 bases and J 2 bases; bases outside gene matches: 3. CDR3 length: 15 residues. CDR3 amino acids: CASSGTSGFTDTQYF. CDR3 bases: TGTGCCAGCAGTGGGACTAGCGGTTTCACAGATACGCAGTATTTT. Using reference TRBV2 and TRBJ2-3 for the parts outside the CDR3, the full variable domain is EPEVTQTPSHQVTQMGQEVILRCVPISNHLYFYWYRQILGQKVEFLVSFYNNEISEKSEIFDDQFSVERPDGSNFTLKIRSTKLEDSAMYFCASSGTSGFTDTQYFGPGTRLTVL.

This clone was observed a handful of times. The genes are TRBV4-2 and TRBJ2-1; 9 nucleotides align to TRBD2. The CDR3 runs 20 residues. The germline V gene encodes CDR1 LGHNA and CDR2 YNFKEQ. J lost 6 bases, V lost 1 base, and 19 bases had no gene match. DNA of the CDR3: TGTGCCAGCAGCCAAGCCGTCGGGGTAGCGGGGGCCACAGGGATCAATGAGCAGTTCTTC. It codes for CASSQAVGVAGATGINEQFF.

The table lists this clone with a few counts. V gene TRBV27 combines with J gene TRBJ1-4, with TRBD1 as a possible D gene (5 bases). Germline V lookup: CDR1 MNHEY, CDR2 SMNVEV (reference sequence). Deletions cut 5 bases from V and 7 bases from J, with 11 bases between. The CDR3 totals 13 residues. The CDR3 spells CASSRRDAEKLFF. DNA for the CDR3: TGTGCCAGCAGTCGCCGGGACGCTGAAAAACTGTTTTTT.

The chain links TRBV29-1 to TRBJ2-2, with 8 bases matching TRBD2. CDR1 is SQVTM and CDR2 is ANQGSEA in the germline V gene. The V and J ends lost 5 bases and 2 bases, in that order; junction bases with no gene match: 10. CDR3 length equals 16 residues. The DNA for the CDR3 is TGCAGCGTTAGGGGTTGGGCGGGGGGTAACACCGGGGAGCTGTTTTTT. Protein product: CSVRGWAGGNTGELFF.

This chain uses TRBV10-2 with TRBJ2-1, with 12 nucleotides matching TRBD2. CDR3 size: 16 residues. From germline, CDR1 is WSHSY and CDR2 SAAADI. V shed 0 bases and J 7 bases; nucleotides not matched to a gene: 4. The chain's CDR3 is CASSESASGGGNEQFF. CDR3 nucleotides: TGCGCCAGCAGTGAGTCGGCTAGCGGGGGGGGAAATGAGCAGTTCTTC.

This clone was found a few times. This chain joins TRBV7-2 and TRBJ1-3, with D maybe TRBD1 (5 bases). The CDR3 runs 13 residues. The germline CDR1 and CDR2 sequences are SGHTA and FQGNSA. V lost 2 bases, J lost 11 bases, and 13 bases lay in between. In nucleotides, the CDR3 is TGTGCCAGCAGCTTAAACGACAGATTCGCCATATATTTT. Residues: CASSLNDRFAIYF.

This clone was picked up a small number of times. V is TRBV28 and J is TRBJ1-2, with a possible D match to TRBD1 (6 bases). The CDR3 totals 14 residues. V dropped 6 bases and J dropped 0 bases, with 11 bases sitting between them. In germline, CDR1 is MDHEN, CDR2 SYDVKM. The CDR3 DNA sequence: TGTGCCAGCAGAAGGACAGCTTCTAACTATGGCTACACCTTC. Translation gives CASRRTASNYGYTF.

V and J are TRBV5-6 and TRBJ2-3, with 14 bases identical to TRBD2. This CDR3 is 15 amino acids long. The trim removed 7 bases at V and 3 bases at J, leaving 4 bases unmatched. The germline V gene has CDR1 SGHDT and CDR2 YYEEEE. The CDR3 DNA reads as TGTGCCAGCGGACTAGCGGGGGGAAGGACAGATACGCAGTATTTT. Translation gives CASGLAGGRTDTQYF.

V usage is TRBV5-4 and J usage is TRBJ2-3, with 9 positions matching TRBD2. The germline V gene encodes CDR1 SGHNT and CDR2 YYREEE (reference sequence). The length of the CDR3 is 14 residues. Trimming cost V 3 bases and J 5 bases; bases outside gene matches: 4. Written as DNA, the CDR3 is TGTGCCAGCAGCTGGGGGACTAGCCTAGATACGCAGTATTTT. Protein product: CASSWGTSLDTQYF.